This TCR beta chain is from a study of shared clonotypes between healthy human individuals. In the study overall: CD4 naive and CD4 memory each took three plates per donor, while CD8 naive took two and CD8 memory one.

V was trimmed by 4 bases and J by 1 base, leaving 7 bases between them. The CDR3 has 14 residues. Germline V gene data show CDR1 as SNHLY and CDR2 as FYNNEI. Original processing methods: ImmunoSEQ yielded junction-only sequences lacking quality scores, so filtering differed. TCRdb's copy holds only in-frame clones and misses some; the assay was immunoSEQ multiplex PCR. D and trimming were read from the DNA, whereas the V and J calls and clone size are those reported in that table. The data contain 950,000 to 1,100,000 clones, approximately 72% of them singletons. This TCR derives from a man between 18 and 35 years old in good health. The sequenced sample consisted of memory CD4+ T cells sorted from blood. Documented subset: CD45RA-negative fraction. The J gene is TRBJ1-4, the V gene TRBV2, with D maybe TRBD1 (5 bases). CDR3 bases: TGTGCCAGCAGTGGGCAGGGAACTAATGAAAAACTGTTTTTT. This sequence encodes CASSGQGTNEKLFF. The full variable domain, in which reference TRBV2 and TRBJ1-4 provide the parts outside the CDR3, is EPEVTQTPSHQVTQMGQEVILRCVPISNHLYFYWYRQILGQKVEFLVSFYNNEISEKSEIFDDQFSVERPDGSNFTLKIRSTKLEDSAMYFCASSGQGTNEKLFFGSGTQLSVL.